This T cell receptor (beta chain) was identified during a study of T cell responses to AZD1222 COVID-19 vaccine. The overall study: Some second doses came at about 4 weeks and others at about 12 weeks; these were pooled. Study-wide results and caveats: Of spike-specific TCRs, nearly half reportedly target regions left unmutated in variants. Baseline seropositives among AZD1222 recipients totaled only five or six. The donor cohort was predominantly white British with a female majority, and clonal diversity may have been underestimated.

The assay was immunoSEQ multiplex PCR, and TCRdb's table has in-frame clones only and misses some. The table includes about 160,000 clones, less than 95% detected once. This clone showed up just a few times. The antigen is unknown. Deletions cut 3 bases from V and 6 bases from J, with 6 bases between. From germline, CDR1 is LGHDT and CDR2 YNNKEL (reference sequence). The CDR3 spans 13 residues. The V gene is TRBV3-1 (or the pseudogene TRBV3-2), the J gene TRBJ1-6, with D unclear. The clonotype comes from an adult in good health. The sample was peripheral blood, taken on day 0 of AZD1222 vaccination. CDR3 coding DNA: TGTGCCAGCAGCCAGGGTTTTAATTCACCCCTCCACTTT. Encoded protein: CASSQGFNSPLHF.